The present T cell receptor (beta chain) was sequenced within a study of chemoradiotherapy in HPV16-positive cancers. In the study overall: Candidate HPV-specific clones and shared TCR motifs came from two HPV16-positive patients.

Study results and caveats: During treatment, candidate HPV-specific clones and E7-related motifs expanded in tumor. The functional HPV-specific definition rests on just two HPV16-positive patients. For HPV16-positive patients, expanding HPV-responsive T cells associated with longer recurrence-free survival.

CDR3 length: 15 residues. Trimming pared 2 bases from V and 4 bases from J, leaving 14 bases between. CDR1 and CDR2 from the germline V gene are MNHEY and SVGAGI. Assay used: immunoSEQ multiplex PCR; TCRdb lists only in-frame clones, some missing. The sample includes around 7,700 clones, roughly 73% seen only once; the top ten take approximately 19%. Concerning this clone itself: Its antigen remains unidentified.

V is TRBV6-5 and J is TRBJ2-5; perhaps TRBD1 as D (6 bases). This material was acquired from a patient who underwent chemoradiotherapy. The source is a human donor with HPV-associated anogenital cancer. CDR3 residues: CASSYGGALRETQYF. In DNA, the CDR3 is TGTGCCAGCAGTTACGGGGGCGCACTTCGAGAGACCCAGTACTTC.